This T cell receptor (beta chain) was found in a study of cytomegalovirus exposure and HLA in healthy donors. Study overall: A preliminary data release comprised around 85 million unique TCRs obtained from HLA-typed donors.

General study findings and limits: Previous analysis showed most TCR beta V segments were productive about 87% or about 30% of the time. Among TCR beta chains, those listed as cytomegalovirus-associated numbered about 160. It was assumed in the presence/absence analyses that sequencing depth was roughly uniform across donors.

PCR was performed using 60 Vbeta and 13 Jbeta primers. This table comes from immunoSEQ multiplex PCR, and its TCRdb copy is limited to in-frame clones, with some not included. Among around 150,000 clones, approximately 82% were seen once, and the ten largest hold around 4.7%. This clone was detected a few times. Its cognate antigen is unknown. The receptor was isolated from a male donor in good health and CMV-seronegative. Sequencing was carried out using PBMCs.

The CDR3 protein is CASSFMGAAGTDTQYF. CDR3 bases: TGCGCCAGCAGCTTTATGGGTGCCGCAGGAACAGATACGCAGTATTTT. V gene TRBV5-1 combines with J gene TRBJ2-3; D not resolved. The CDR3 covers 16 residues. The germline CDR1 and CDR2 sequences are SGHRS and YFSETQ. V gave up 2 bases and J gave up 3 bases, with 16 bases separating them.